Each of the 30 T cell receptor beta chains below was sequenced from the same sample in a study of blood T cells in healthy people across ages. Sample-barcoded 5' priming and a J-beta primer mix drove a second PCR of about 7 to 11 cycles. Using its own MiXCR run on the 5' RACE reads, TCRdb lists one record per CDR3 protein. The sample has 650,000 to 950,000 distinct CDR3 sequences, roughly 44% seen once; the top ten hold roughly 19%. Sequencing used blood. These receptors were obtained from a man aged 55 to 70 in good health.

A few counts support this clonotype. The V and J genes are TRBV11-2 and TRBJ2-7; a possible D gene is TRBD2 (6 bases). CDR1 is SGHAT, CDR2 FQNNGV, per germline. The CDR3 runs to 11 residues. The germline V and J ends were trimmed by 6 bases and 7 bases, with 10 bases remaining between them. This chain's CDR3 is CASRGGWEQYF. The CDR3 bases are TGTGCCAGCAGGGGGGGTTGGGAGCAGTACTTC. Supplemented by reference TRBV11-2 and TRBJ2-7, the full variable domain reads EAGVAQSPRYKIIEKRQSVAFWCNPISGHATLYWYQQILGQGPKLLIQFQNNGVVDDSQLPKDRFSAERLKGVDSTLKIQPAKLEDSAVYLCASRGGWEQYFGPGTRLTVT.

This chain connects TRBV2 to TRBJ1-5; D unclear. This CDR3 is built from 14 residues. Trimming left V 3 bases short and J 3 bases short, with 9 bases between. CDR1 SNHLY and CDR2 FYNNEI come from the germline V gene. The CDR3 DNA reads TGTGCCAGCAGTGAGGCACGTACCAATCAGCCCCAGCATTTT. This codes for CASSEARTNQPQHF.

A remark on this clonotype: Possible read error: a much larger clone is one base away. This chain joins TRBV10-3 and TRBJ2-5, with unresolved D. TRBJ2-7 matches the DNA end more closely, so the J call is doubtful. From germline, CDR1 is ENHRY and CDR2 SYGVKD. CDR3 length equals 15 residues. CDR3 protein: CAISESRQAAYEQYF. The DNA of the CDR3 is TGTGCCATCAGTGAGTCTAGGCAGGCAGCCTACGAGCAGTACTTC.

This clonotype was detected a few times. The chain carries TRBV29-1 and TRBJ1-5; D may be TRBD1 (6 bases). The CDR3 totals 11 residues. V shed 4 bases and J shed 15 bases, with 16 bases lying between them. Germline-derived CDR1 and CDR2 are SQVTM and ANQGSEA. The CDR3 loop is CSVAFGGLRHF. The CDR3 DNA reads TGCAGCGTTGCCTTCGGGGGCCTCAGGCATTTT. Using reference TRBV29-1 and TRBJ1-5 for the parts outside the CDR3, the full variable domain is SAVISQKPSRDICQRGTSLTIQCQVDSQVTMMFWYRQQPGQSLTLIATANQGSEATYESGFVIDKFPISRPNLTFSTLTVSNMSPEDSSIYLCSVAFGGLRHFGDGTRLSIL.

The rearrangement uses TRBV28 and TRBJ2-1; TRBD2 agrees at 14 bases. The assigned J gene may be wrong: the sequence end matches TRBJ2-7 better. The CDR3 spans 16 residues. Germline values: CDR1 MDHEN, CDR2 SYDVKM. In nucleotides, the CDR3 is TGTGCCAGCAGTTCCGGGACTAGCGGGAGCTACAATGAGCAGTACTTC. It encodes CASSSGTSGSYNEQYF.

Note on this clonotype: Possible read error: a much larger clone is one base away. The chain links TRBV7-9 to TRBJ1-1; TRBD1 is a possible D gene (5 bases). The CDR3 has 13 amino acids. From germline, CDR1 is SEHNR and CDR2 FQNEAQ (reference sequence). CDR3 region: CTTSQAMNTEAFF. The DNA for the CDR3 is TGTACCACCTCACAGGCTATGAACACTGAAGCTTTCTTT.

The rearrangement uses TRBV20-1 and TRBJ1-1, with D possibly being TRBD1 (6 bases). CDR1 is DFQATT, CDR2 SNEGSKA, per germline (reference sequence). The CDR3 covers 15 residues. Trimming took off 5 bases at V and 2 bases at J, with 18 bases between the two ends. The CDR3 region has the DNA TGCAGTGCTGGGGGTAACAGGGACGGAAACACTGAAGCTTTCTTT. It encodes CSAGGNRDGNTEAFF.

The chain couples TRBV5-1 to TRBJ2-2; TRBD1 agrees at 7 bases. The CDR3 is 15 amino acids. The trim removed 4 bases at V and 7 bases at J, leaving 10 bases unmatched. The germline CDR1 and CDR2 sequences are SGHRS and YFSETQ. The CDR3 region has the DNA TGCGCCAGCAGCCTTCGGACAGGCGGGCGCGGGGAGCTGTTTTTT. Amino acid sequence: CASSLRTGGRGELFF.

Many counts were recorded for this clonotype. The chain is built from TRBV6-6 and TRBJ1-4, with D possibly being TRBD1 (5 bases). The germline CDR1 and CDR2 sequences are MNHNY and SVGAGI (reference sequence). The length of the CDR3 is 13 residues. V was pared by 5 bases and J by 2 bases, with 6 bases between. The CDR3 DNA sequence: TGTGCCAGCAGTGCAGGGACTAATGAAAAACTGTTTTTT. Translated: CASSAGTNEKLFF.

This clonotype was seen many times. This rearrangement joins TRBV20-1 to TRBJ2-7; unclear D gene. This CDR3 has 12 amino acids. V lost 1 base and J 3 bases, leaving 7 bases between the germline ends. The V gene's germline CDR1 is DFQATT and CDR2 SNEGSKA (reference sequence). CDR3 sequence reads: CSARGDVYEQYF. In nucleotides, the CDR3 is TGCAGTGCTAGAGGCGATGTCTACGAGCAGTACTTC.

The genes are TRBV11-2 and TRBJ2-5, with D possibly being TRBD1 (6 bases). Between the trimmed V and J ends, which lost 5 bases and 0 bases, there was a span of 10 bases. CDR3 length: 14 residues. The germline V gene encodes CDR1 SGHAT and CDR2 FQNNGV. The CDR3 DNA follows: TGTGCCAGCAGCACCCGACAGGACCAAGAGACCCAGTACTTC. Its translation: CASSTRQDQETQYF.

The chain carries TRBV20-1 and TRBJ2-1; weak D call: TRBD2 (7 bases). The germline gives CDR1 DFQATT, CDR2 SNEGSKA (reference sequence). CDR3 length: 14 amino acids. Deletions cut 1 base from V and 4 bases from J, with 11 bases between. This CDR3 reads CSARVGGAYNEQFF. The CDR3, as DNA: TGCAGTGCTAGAGTAGGGGGGGCGTACAATGAGCAGTTCTTC.

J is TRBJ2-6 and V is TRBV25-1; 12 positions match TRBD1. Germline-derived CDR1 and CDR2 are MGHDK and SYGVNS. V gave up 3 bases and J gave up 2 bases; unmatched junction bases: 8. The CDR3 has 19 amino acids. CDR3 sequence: CASSEVSGQGAAGANVLTF. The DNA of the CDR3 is TGTGCCAGCAGTGAGGTTTCGGGACAGGGGGCGGCTGGGGCCAACGTCCTGACTTTC.

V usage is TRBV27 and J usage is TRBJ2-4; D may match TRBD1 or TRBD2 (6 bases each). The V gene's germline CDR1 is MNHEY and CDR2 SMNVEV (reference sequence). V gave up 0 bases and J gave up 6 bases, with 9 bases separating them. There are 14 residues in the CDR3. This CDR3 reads CASSLSRGGNIQYF. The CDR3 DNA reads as TGTGCCAGCAGTTTATCCAGGGGAGGAAACATTCAGTACTTC.

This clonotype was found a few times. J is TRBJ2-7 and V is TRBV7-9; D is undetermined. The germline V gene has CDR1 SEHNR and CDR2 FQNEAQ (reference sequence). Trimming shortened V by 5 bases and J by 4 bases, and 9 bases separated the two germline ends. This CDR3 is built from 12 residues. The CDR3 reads CASSPRVYEQYF. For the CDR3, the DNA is TGTGCCAGCAGCCCCCGAGTGTACGAGCAGTACTTC.

The CDR3 nucleotides read TGTGCCAGCACCCGAGGAGCGGGGGCCAACAATGAGCAGTTCTTC. Encoded protein: CASTRGAGANNEQFF. The rearrangement links TRBV7-9 to TRBJ2-1; 8 bases align to TRBD2. The V gene's germline CDR1 is SEHNR and CDR2 FQNEAQ (reference sequence). This CDR3 is built from 15 residues. The V gene end was trimmed by 7 bases and the J gene end by 5 bases; junction bases not matched to a gene: 10.

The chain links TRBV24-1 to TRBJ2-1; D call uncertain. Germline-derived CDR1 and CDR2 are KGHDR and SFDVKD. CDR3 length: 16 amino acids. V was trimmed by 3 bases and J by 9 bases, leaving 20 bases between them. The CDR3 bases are TGTGCCACCAGTGATGGTGCCCGGGTTCGAATACCTGAGCAGTTCTTC. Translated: CATSDGARVRIPEQFF.

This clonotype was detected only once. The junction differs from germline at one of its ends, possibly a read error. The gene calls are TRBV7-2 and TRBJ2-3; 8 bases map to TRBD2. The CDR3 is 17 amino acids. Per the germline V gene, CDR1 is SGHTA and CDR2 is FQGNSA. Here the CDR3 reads CASSLLRAGASTGTQYF. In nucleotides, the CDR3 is TGTGCCAGCAGCCTCCTTCGAGCGGGGGCTAGCACAGGTACGCAGTATTTT.

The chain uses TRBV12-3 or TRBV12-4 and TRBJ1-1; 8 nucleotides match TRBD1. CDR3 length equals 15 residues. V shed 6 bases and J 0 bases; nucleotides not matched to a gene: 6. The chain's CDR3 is CASSQRTGLNTEAFF. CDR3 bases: TGTGCCAGCAGCCAAAGGACAGGGTTGAACACTGAAGCTTTCTTT.

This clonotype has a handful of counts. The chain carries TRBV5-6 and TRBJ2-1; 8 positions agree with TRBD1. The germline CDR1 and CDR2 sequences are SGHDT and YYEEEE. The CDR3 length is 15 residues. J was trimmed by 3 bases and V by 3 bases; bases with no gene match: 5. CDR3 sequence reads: CASSSGQVLYNEQFF. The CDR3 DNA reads TGTGCCAGCAGCTCGGGACAGGTTCTCTACAATGAGCAGTTCTTC.

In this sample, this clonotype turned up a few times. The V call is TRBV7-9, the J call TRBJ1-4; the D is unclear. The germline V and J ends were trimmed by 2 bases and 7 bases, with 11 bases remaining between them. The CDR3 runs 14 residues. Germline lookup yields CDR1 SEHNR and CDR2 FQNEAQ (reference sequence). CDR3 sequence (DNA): TGTGCCAGCAGCTTACGGGCCGGACGTGAAAAACTGTTTTTT. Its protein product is CASSLRAGREKLFF. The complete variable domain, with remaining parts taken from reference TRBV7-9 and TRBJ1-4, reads DTGVSQNPRHKITKRGQNVTFRCDPISEHNRLYWYRQTLGQGPEFLTYFQNEAQLEKSRLLSDRFSAERPKGSFSTLEIQRTEQGDSAMYLCASSLRAGREKLFFGSGTQLSVL.

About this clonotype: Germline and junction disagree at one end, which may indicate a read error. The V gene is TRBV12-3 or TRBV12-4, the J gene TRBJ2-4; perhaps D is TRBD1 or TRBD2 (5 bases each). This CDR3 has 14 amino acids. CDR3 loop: CANSFPGPKNIQYF. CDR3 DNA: TGTGCCAACAGTTTCCCGGGACCCAAAAACATTCAGTACTTC.

The CDR3 nucleotides are TGCAGTGCTAGTCTGGGGTTGGGAAGCTATGGCTACACCTTC. It codes for CSASLGLGSYGYTF. The chain carries TRBV20-1 and TRBJ1-2; D call uncertain. The CDR3 extends over 14 amino acids. The V gene lost 3 bases and the J gene lost 4 bases, with 15 bases spanning the gap. Germline lookup yields CDR1 DFQATT and CDR2 SNEGSKA (reference sequence).

The CDR3 sequence: CATSRPSQETQYF. The CDR3 DNA reads as TGTGCCACCAGCAGACCTTCTCAAGAGACCCAGTACTTC. The rearrangement links TRBV15 to TRBJ2-5; D remains unclear. V shed 2 bases and J shed 2 bases, with 6 bases lying between them. This CDR3 spans 13 amino acids. Germline V CDR1 and CDR2: LNHNV, YYDKDF (reference sequence).

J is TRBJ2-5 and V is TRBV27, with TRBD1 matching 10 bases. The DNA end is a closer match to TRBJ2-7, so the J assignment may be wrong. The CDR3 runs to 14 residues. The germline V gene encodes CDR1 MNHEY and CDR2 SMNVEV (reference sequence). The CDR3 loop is CASSPGTGDNEQYF. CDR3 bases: TGTGCCAGCAGTCCTGGGACAGGGGATAACGAGCAGTACTTC.

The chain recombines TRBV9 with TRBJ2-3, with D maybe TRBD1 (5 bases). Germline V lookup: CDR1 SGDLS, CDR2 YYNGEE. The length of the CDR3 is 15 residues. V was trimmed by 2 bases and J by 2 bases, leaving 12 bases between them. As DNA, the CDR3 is TGTGCCAGCAGCGTTCGCCAGGGCCTCACAGATACGCAGTATTTT. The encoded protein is CASSVRQGLTDTQYF.

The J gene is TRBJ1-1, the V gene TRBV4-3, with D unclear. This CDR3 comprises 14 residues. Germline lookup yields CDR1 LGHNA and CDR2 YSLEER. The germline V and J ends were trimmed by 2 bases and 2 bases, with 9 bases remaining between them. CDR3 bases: TGCGCCAGCAGCCAAATAGCGGGAAACACTGAAGCTTTCTTT. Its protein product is CASSQIAGNTEAFF.

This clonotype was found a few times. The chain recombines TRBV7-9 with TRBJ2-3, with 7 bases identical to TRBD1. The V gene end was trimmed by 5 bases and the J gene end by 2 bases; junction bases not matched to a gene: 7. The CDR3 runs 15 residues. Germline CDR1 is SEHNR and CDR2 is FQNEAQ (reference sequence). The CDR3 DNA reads TGTGCCAGCAGCATCGCCGGGACAGCCACAGATACGCAGTATTTT. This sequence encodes CASSIAGTATDTQYF.

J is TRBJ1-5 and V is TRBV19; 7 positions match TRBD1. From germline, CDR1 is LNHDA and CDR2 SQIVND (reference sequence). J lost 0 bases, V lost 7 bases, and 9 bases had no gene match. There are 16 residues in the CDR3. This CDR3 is CASIPRDSHSNQPQHF. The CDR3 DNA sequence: TGTGCCAGTATCCCCCGGGACAGCCATAGCAATCAGCCCCAGCATTTT.

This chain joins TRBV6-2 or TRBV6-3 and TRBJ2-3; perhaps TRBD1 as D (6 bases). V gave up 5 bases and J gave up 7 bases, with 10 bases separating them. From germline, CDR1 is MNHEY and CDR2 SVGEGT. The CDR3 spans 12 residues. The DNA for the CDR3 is TGTGCCAGCAGTGGGGGCTTTTATACGCAGTATTTT. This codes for CASSGGFYTQYF.